Below, 32 T cell receptor beta chains from the same sample are listed, as sequenced in a study of blood T cells in healthy people across ages. Through a sample-barcoded 5' primer and a J-beta primer mix, a second PCR was run for roughly 7 to 11 cycles. TCRdb re-derived calls from the 5' RACE reads in MiXCR, one entry per CDR3 protein. The sample consists of about 1,500,000 distinct CDR3 sequences, roughly 30% of them appearing once. The sequenced sample was blood. The receptors were gathered from a woman younger than 45 in good health.

This clonotype was counted ten times or more. J is TRBJ2-3 and V is TRBV10-3; D gene uncertain. Germline CDR1 reads ENHRY; CDR2 reads SYGVKD. V lost 6 bases to trimming and J lost 1 base, with 2 bases between them. The CDR3 totals 11 residues. The CDR3 bases are TGTGCCATCAGCGGCACAGATACGCAGTATTTT. Protein product: CAISGTDTQYF.

This clonotype appeared many times. The V and J genes are TRBV3-1 and TRBJ2-7, with a weak D call TRBD1 (5 bases). This CDR3 is 11 amino acids long. The germline gives CDR1 LGHDT, CDR2 YNNKEL (reference sequence). Trimming took 6 bases from V and 5 from J, leaving 8 bases between them. CDR3 in DNA: TGTGCCAGCAGTCAGGGCCACGAGCAGTACTTC. Amino acids: CASSQGHEQYF.

This clonotype was seen more than once but under ten times. The chain couples TRBV20-1 to TRBJ2-3; D possibly corresponds to TRBD2 (5 bases). Germline CDR1 is DFQATT and CDR2 is SNEGSKA (reference sequence). The V end lost 8 bases, the J end lost 6 bases, and 18 bases lay between the germline ends. The CDR3 sequence is 13 residues long. The CDR3 region has the DNA TGCAGTCACCTAGGGCTAAGAGGGGATACGCAGTATTTT. It translates to CSHLGLRGDTQYF.

The chain joins TRBV7-6 to TRBJ2-2; no clear D gene. This CDR3 is built from 16 residues. Germline V CDR1 and CDR2: SGHVS, FNYEAQ. V was pared by 6 bases and J by 7 bases, with 21 bases between. CDR3 protein: CASSSSGPTLLGELFF. As DNA, the CDR3 is TGTGCCAGCAGTTCCTCGGGCCCCACCCTCCTCGGGGAGCTGTTTTTT.

This clonotype was observed many times. The CDR3 nucleotides read TGTGCCAGCAGTTTTGGGGGGGACGGGACCTACGAGCAGTACTTC. As protein: CASSFGGDGTYEQYF. This rearrangement joins TRBV12-3 or TRBV12-4 to TRBJ2-7; 7 bases are shared with TRBD2. The CDR3 contains 15 residues. V gave up 3 bases and J gave up 2 bases; unmatched junction bases: 7.

This clonotype showed up many times. J is TRBJ1-5 and V is TRBV12-3 or TRBV12-4, with 9 bases matching TRBD1. The CDR3 runs to 14 residues. V shed 5 bases, J shed 7 bases, and the junction held 6 bases outside the gene matches. In DNA form, the CDR3 reads TGTGCCAGCAGTCCACAGGGGGCGGGACAGCCCCAGCATTTT. Translating it yields CASSPQGAGQPQHF.

V usage is TRBV5-1 and J usage is TRBJ2-1; D possibly matches TRBD1 or TRBD2 (6 bases each). Trimming took off 4 bases at V and 8 bases at J, with 13 bases between the two ends. The CDR3 is 13 residues long. CDR1 is SGHRS and CDR2 is YFSETQ in the germline V gene. CDR3 loop: CASSGGRIDEQFF. In DNA form, the CDR3 reads TGCGCCAGCAGCGGGGGGCGCATCGATGAGCAGTTCTTC.

This clonotype came up many times. The chain couples TRBV5-1 to TRBJ1-5; D remains unclear. Trimming left V 0 bases short and J 5 bases short, with 6 bases between. Germline values: CDR1 SGHRS, CDR2 YFSETQ. This CDR3 has 13 amino acids. The CDR3 loop reads CASSLDSDQPQHF. The CDR3 DNA is TGCGCCAGCAGCTTGGACTCGGATCAGCCCCAGCATTTT.

This clonotype showed up many times. This chain uses TRBV2 with TRBJ2-5; 7 bases are shared with TRBD1. The germline V gene has CDR1 SNHLY and CDR2 FYNNEI. This CDR3 has 11 amino acids. Unmatched junction bases numbered 2, after V lost 10 bases and J lost 3 bases. The CDR3 coding sequence is TGTGCCACTGGACAGGAAGAGACCCAGTACTTC. Translated: CATGQEETQYF.

This clonotype was detected ten times or more. The genes are TRBV6-5 and TRBJ2-7, with TRBD2 identical over 9 bases. The germline V gene encodes CDR1 MNHEY and CDR2 SVGAGI. V trimming: 2 bases; J trimming: 2 bases; junction bases outside the gene matches: 7. This CDR3 is built from 16 residues. The CDR3 reads CASSYISGGLPYEQYF. CDR3 bases: TGTGCCAGCAGTTACATTAGCGGGGGTTTACCCTACGAGCAGTACTTC.

The chain carries TRBV28 and TRBJ2-1, with a possible D match to TRBD2 (6 bases). The CDR3 runs 13 residues. Trimming removed 8 bases at V and 6 bases at J, with 14 bases between. The germline V gene encodes CDR1 MDHEN and CDR2 SYDVKM. As DNA, the CDR3 is TGTGCCAGCCGCCTCCAGGGAGGCAATGAGCAGTTCTTC. Translating gives CASRLQGGNEQFF. Looking up the rest from reference TRBV28 and TRBJ2-1 gives the full variable domain: DVKVTQSSRYLVKRTGEKVFLECVQDMDHENMFWYRQDPGLGLRLIYFSYDVKMKEKGDIPEGYSVSREKKERFSLILESASTNQTSMYLCASRLQGGNEQFFGPGTRLTVL.

A few counts support this clonotype. This chain links TRBV20-1 with TRBJ1-2, with D maybe TRBD1 (5 bases). The CDR3 consists of 14 residues. The V gene's germline CDR1 is DFQATT and CDR2 SNEGSKA (reference sequence). Trimming took 6 bases from V and 8 from J, leaving 22 bases between them. The CDR3 sequence: CSARVGSGGGGYTF. The CDR3 DNA reads as TGCAGTGCCAGGGTTGGGAGCGGCGGCGGAGGCTACACCTTC.

CDR3: CASSLTGGWYNEQYF. The DNA of the CDR3 is TGTGCCAGCTCACTTACAGGGGGCTGGTACAATGAGCAGTACTTC. V is TRBV18 and J is TRBJ2-1, with 9 positions matching TRBD1. TRBJ2-7 explains the end of the DNA better; the J call may be wrong. The CDR3 loop spans 15 amino acids. Germline V CDR1 and CDR2: KGHSH, LQKENI.

CDR3 DNA sequence: TGTGCCAGCAGTTATAGGAGGGGCCCCAATCAGCCCCAGCATTTT. Protein product: CASSYRRGPNQPQHF. The J gene is TRBJ1-5, the V gene TRBV6-2 or TRBV6-3, with TRBD1 as a possible D gene (5 bases). Trimming stripped 3 bases from V and 3 bases from J, with 12 bases between. The CDR3 runs 15 residues. From germline, CDR1 is MNHEY and CDR2 SVGEGT.

The V and J genes are TRBV11-2 and TRBJ1-1; D is unresolved. The germline gives CDR1 SGHAT, CDR2 FQNNGV. V was pared by 5 bases and J by 6 bases, with 13 bases between. This CDR3 is built from 13 residues. The CDR3 region is CASSPQQYSEAFF. CDR3 nucleotide sequence: TGTGCCAGCAGCCCACAACAGTATTCTGAAGCTTTCTTT.

The genes are TRBV6-5 and TRBJ1-2; D gene unclear. The CDR3 length is 18 residues. V shed 2 bases and J shed 4 bases, with 23 bases lying between them. Germline V gene data show CDR1 as MNHEY and CDR2 as SVGAGI. CDR3 sequence (DNA): TGTGCCAGCAGTTACGATCTGCGGTCGCGAGGATCCCGCTATGGCTACACCTTC. The encoded protein is CASSYDLRSRGSRYGYTF.

In its sample, this clonotype was seen a few times. The chain has TRBV12-3 or TRBV12-4 and TRBJ2-7, with 7 bases aligning to TRBD2. There are 14 residues in the CDR3. Trimming took 6 bases from V and 2 from J; bases not matched to a gene: 7. The CDR3 nucleotides read TGTGCCAGCAGCCTCATGACTAGCACCTACGAGCAGTACTTC. Its translation: CASSLMTSTYEQYF.

This clonotype was picked up a small number of times. J is TRBJ2-1 and V is TRBV6-5; 7 bases are a match to TRBD1. This CDR3 is 14 amino acids long. Germline V CDR1 and CDR2: MNHEY, SVGAGI. J gave up 5 bases and V 3 bases, and 4 bases lay outside the gene matches. CDR3 nucleotides: TGTGCCAGCAGTTATCGGGACAGTGACAATGAGCAGTTCTTC. This sequence encodes CASSYRDSDNEQFF.

The rearrangement joins TRBV20-1 to TRBJ1-6; D is unclear. The CDR3 sequence is 16 residues long. CDR1 is DFQATT and CDR2 is SNEGSKA in the germline V gene (reference sequence). With 6 bases removed from V and 3 bases from J, the gap between germline ends came to 18 bases. The CDR3 bases are TGCAGTGCCCTCTCCGCTATAAGCTGCTATAATTCACCCCTCCACTTT. Encoded protein: CSALSAISCYNSPLHF.

The chain links TRBV10-3 to TRBJ1-1, with 9 bases lining up with TRBD1. This CDR3 has 14 amino acids. The V gene end was trimmed by 6 bases and the J gene end by 3 bases; junction bases not matched to a gene: 5. Germline values: CDR1 ENHRY, CDR2 SYGVKD. This chain's CDR3 is CAISLRDRDTEAFF. The CDR3 region has the DNA TGTGCCATCAGCCTCCGGGACAGGGACACTGAAGCTTTCTTT.

This clonotype has a count of ten or more. This chain joins TRBV6-2 or TRBV6-3 and TRBJ2-6, with 8 bases that match TRBD1. Germline V gene data show CDR1 as MNHEY and CDR2 as SVGEGT. V shed 6 bases and J 1 base; nucleotides not matched to a gene: 14. The CDR3 contains 19 residues. CDR3 residues: CASSQHPGQARSGANVLTF. CDR3 bases: TGTGCCAGCAGCCAACACCCGGGACAGGCTCGATCTGGGGCCAACGTCCTGACTTTC.

The CDR3 bases are TGCGCCAGCAGCGAGGCTATCAGCTCTGGGGCCAACGTCCTGACTTTC. Translated, it gives CASSEAISSGANVLTF. The V and J genes are TRBV5-1 and TRBJ2-6; D not certain. There are 16 residues in the CDR3. Germline V gene lookup returns CDR1 SGHRS and CDR2 YFSETQ. Trimming left V 4 bases short and J 0 bases short, with 11 bases between.

This clonotype appeared once. The rearrangement links TRBV7-9 to TRBJ1-2; TRBD1 is a possible D gene (5 bases). Germline V gene lookup returns CDR1 SEHNR and CDR2 FQNEAQ (reference sequence). The CDR3 is 16 amino acids. V lost 4 bases and J lost 1, with 16 bases in between. This CDR3 reads CASSSGPDIVNYGYTF. CDR3 nucleotide sequence: TGTGCCAGCAGCTCAGGACCGGACATTGTTAACTATGGCTACACCTTC.

This clonotype has a handful of counts. This sequence joins TRBV2 and TRBJ2-7, with D unresolved. V was clipped by 4 bases and J by 7 bases, with 14 bases between them. The CDR3 is made up of 13 amino acids. The germline CDR1 and CDR2 sequences are SNHLY and FYNNEI. The CDR3 protein is CASSVGRAWEQYF. The CDR3 DNA is TGTGCCAGCAGTGTAGGACGTGCGTGGGAGCAGTACTTC.

The chain carries TRBV6-5 and TRBJ1-2; the match to TRBD1 covers 11 bases. The ends lost 2 bases at V and 5 bases at J; junction bases unmatched: 4. This CDR3 is 15 amino acids long. Looked up from germline, CDR1 is MNHEY and CDR2 is SVGAGI. The CDR3 reads CASSYRGQGVYGYTF. The DNA for the CDR3 is TGTGCCAGCAGTTACCGGGGACAGGGGGTATATGGCTACACCTTC.

The chain carries TRBV20-1 and TRBJ1-2, with D possibly TRBD1 on 5 matching bases. Germline CDR1 DFQATT, CDR2 SNEGSKA (reference sequence). Trimming removed 0 bases from V and 8 bases from J, with 16 bases in between. The CDR3 sequence is 14 residues long. For the CDR3, the DNA is TGCAGTGCTAGAGATTTCAGGAGGGGTGGAGGCTACACCTTC. It codes for CSARDFRRGGGYTF.

This clonotype has a count of ten or more. The V and J genes are TRBV29-1 and TRBJ1-4, with 9 bases fitting TRBD1. After removal of 5 bases from V and 8 bases from J, the junction contained 6 bases not matched to a gene. CDR1 is SQVTM and CDR2 is ANQGSEA in the germline V gene. The CDR3 sequence is 13 residues long. The CDR3 DNA is TGCAGCGTTCTGGACAGGGGTGAGGAAAAACTGTTTTTT. Its translation is CSVLDRGEEKLFF. Together with reference TRBV29-1 and TRBJ1-4, the CDR3 gives the full variable domain: SAVISQKPSRDICQRGTSLTIQCQVDSQVTMMFWYRQQPGQSLTLIATANQGSEATYESGFVIDKFPISRPNLTFSTLTVSNMSPEDSSIYLCSVLDRGEEKLFFGSGTQLSVL.

V usage is TRBV5-5 and J usage is TRBJ1-4, with a weak D call TRBD1 (5 bases). The CDR3 spans 15 residues. V was pared by 3 bases and J by 0 bases, with 9 bases between. The V gene's germline CDR1 is SGHKS and CDR2 YYEKEE (reference sequence). The CDR3 DNA follows: TGTGCCAGCAGCTGGGGGGGACCAACTAATGAAAAACTGTTTTTT. It yields the protein CASSWGGPTNEKLFF.

The table lists this clonotype with a few counts. This sequence joins TRBV5-1 and TRBJ1-6; D not resolved. V was pared by 0 bases and J by 9 bases, with 4 bases between. The CDR3 runs to 12 residues. Looked up from germline, CDR1 is SGHRS and CDR2 is YFSETQ. The DNA for the CDR3 is TGCGCCAGCAGCTTGGGCATTTCACCCCTCCACTTT. Translation: CASSLGISPLHF.

A word on this clonotype: Here the CDR3 omits its conserved ending phenylalanine or tryptophan, so a read error is the likely source. The V and J genes are TRBV7-2 and TRBJ2-3, with 7 nucleotides matching TRBD2. Germline V CDR1 and CDR2: SGHTA, FQGNSA. After removal of 4 bases from V and 0 bases from J, the junction contained 1 base not matched to a gene. There are 14 residues in the CDR3. This chain's CDR3 is CASSSGGSTDTQYV. The CDR3 bases are TGTGCCAGCAGCTCGGGGGGTAGCACAGATACGCAGTATGTT.

The chain has TRBV7-9 and TRBJ2-7; D might be TRBD2 (6 bases). The V end lost 5 bases, the J end lost 5 bases, and 19 bases lay between the germline ends. CDR1 and CDR2 (germline): SEHNR, FQNEAQ (reference sequence). The CDR3 loop spans 15 amino acids. This CDR3 is CASSPQAGGRHEQYF. The CDR3 DNA reads as TGTGCCAGCAGCCCACAGGCCGGGGGAAGGCACGAGCAGTACTTC.

V gene TRBV29-1 combines with J gene TRBJ2-7; 10 positions agree with TRBD1. The CDR3 contains 14 residues. Germline lookup yields CDR1 SQVTM and CDR2 ANQGSEA. The CDR3 bases are TGCATCGAACAGGGACAGGGGCCCACCTACGAGCAGTACTTC. Amino acids: CIEQGQGPTYEQYF.